The source of this T cell receptor beta chain is a study of blood T cell repertoires in COVID-19. Overall study: Sample material is recorded as cDNA or gDNA derived from T cells, B-cell-depleted T cells, or PBMCs.

The CDR3 loop spans 15 amino acids. The V gene lost 0 bases and the J gene lost 3 bases, with 12 bases spanning the gap. The V gene's germline CDR1 is MNHEY and CDR2 SMNVEV (reference sequence). Repertoires were generated with immunoSEQ multiplex PCR, while TCRdb's copy carries only in-frame clones and drops some. The sample records 390,000 or so clones, around 87% being singletons. This chain joins TRBV27 and TRBJ2-7; weak D call: TRBD1 (5 bases). This sequence originates from a man aged 18 to 30 who had recovered from COVID-19. The sample consisted of PBMCs or T cells enriched from blood (not recorded which). The DNA for the CDR3 is TGTGCCAGCAGTTTATCGTATAGGGGATTCTACGAGCAGTACTTC. It codes for CASSLSYRGFYEQYF.